The entry below gives a single T cell receptor (beta chain) sequence along with its context. The antigen this receptor binds is unknown. It has no much larger one-base neighbor in the sample; base qualities were not kept. Sequencing took place on an Illumina HiSeq 1500. Starting from the raw public reads, TCRdb applied fastp trimming at Q25, assembled clones with MiXCR and retained in-frame beta chains. Duplicate CDR3 protein sequences are folded into a single record with the most common DNA and genes. Across this sample there are 450,000 to 550,000 distinct CDR3 sequences, with about two fifths seen only once. The ten top clones hold roughly two fifths of the sample. According to the germline V gene (reference sequence), CDR1 reads SEHNR and CDR2 reads FQNEAQ. Including the terminal cysteine and phenylalanine, the CDR3 comprises 18 residues. The CDR3 DNA has 54 bases and is translated from base 1. V loses 5 bases at its end and J loses 3 bases; junction bases beyond the gene matches: 16.

The sample is drawn from a study of T cell repertoires in cytomegalovirus infection (dated 2019 in TCRdb). Context from the whole study: The peptide stimulations were aimed at well-studied HLA-B-restricted epitopes as well as recently identified HLA-C-restricted CMV epitopes, whose presentation resists viral immunomodulation. Donor HLA type was relevant to the analysis, because carriage of CMV infection together with the matching HLA type was indicated by public TCR beta signatures. The study at large found these results: The ex vivo response was dominated by HLA-C-restricted CMV-specific TCR beta clonotypes, which also provided the single most frequent clonotype in two of eight donors. In both this cohort and an independent cohort of a few hundred donors, the cumulative frequency of public TCR beta family members distinguished carriers of CMV infection plus the relevant HLA type.

The treatment or condition label of this sample denotes: in vitro stimulation with specific CMV peptide epitopes to enrich CMV-specific T cells. The source was cultured PBMCs, collected from culture after CMV antigen stimulation. This receptor was obtained from a human donor in good health (CMV status not recorded). Some clones in this sample may be carry-over from other donors' samples. The V and J segments used are TRBV7-9 and TRBJ1-1; 9 bases in the junction line up with TRBD1. CDR3 sequence: CASSLPVQGAGRDTEAFF. The DNA sequence follows: TGTGCCAGCAGCCTACCCGTACAGGGGGCTGGTCGTGACACTGAAGCTTTCTTT.